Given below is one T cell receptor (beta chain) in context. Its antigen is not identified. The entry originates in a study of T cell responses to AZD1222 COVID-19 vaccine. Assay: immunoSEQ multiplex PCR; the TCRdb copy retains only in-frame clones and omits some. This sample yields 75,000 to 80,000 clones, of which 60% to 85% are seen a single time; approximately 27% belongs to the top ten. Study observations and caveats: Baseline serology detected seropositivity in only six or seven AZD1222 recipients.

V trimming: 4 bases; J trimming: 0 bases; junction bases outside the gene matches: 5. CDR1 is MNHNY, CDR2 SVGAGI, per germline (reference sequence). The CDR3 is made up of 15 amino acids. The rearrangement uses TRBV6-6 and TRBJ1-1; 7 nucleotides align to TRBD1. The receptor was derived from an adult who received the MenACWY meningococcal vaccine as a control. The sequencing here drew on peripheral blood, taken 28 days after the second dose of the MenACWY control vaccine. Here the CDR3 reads CASSSSGGVNTEAFF. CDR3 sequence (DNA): TGTGCCAGCAGTTCTTCAGGGGGTGTGAACACTGAAGCTTTCTTT.